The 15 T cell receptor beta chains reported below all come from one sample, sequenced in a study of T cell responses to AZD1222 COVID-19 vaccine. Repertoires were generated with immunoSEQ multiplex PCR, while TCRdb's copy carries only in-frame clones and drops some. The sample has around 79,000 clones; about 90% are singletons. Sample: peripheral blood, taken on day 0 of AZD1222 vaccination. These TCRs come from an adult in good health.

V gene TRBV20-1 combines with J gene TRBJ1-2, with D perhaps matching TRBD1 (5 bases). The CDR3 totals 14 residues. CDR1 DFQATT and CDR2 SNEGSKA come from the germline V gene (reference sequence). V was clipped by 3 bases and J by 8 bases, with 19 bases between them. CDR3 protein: CSASLFDSQSGYTF. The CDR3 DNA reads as TGCAGTGCTAGTTTGTTTGACAGCCAATCGGGCTACACCTTC.

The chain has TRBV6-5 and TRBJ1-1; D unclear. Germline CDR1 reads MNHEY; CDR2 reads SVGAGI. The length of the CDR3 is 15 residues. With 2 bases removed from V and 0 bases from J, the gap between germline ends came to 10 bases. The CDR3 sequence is CASSYRRAMNTEAFF. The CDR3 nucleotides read TGTGCCAGCAGTTACCGAAGGGCAATGAACACTGAAGCTTTCTTT.

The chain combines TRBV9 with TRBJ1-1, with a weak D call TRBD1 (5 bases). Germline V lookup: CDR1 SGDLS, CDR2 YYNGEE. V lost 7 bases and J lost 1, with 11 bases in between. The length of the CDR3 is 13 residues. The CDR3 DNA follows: TGTGCCAGCCTCGGGGGGTCGAACACTGAAGCTTTCTTT. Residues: CASLGGSNTEAFF. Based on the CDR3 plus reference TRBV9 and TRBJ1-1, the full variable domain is DSGVTQTPKHLITATGQRVTLRCSPRSGDLSVYWYQQSLDQGLQFLIQYYNGEERAKGNILERFSAQQFPDLHSELNLSSLELGDSALYFCASLGGSNTEAFFGQGTRLTVV.

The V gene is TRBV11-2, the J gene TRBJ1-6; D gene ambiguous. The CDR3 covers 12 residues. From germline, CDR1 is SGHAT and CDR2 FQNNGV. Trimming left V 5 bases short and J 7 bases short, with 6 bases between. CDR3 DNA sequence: TGTGCCAGCAGCAGAGAGAATTCACCCCTCCACTTT. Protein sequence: CASSRENSPLHF.

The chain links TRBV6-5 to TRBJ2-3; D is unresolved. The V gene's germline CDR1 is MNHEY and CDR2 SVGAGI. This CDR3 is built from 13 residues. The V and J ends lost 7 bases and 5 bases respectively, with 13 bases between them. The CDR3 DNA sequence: TGTGCCAGCAAAGTATCGGTTGGAGATACGCAGTATTTT. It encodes CASKVSVGDTQYF.

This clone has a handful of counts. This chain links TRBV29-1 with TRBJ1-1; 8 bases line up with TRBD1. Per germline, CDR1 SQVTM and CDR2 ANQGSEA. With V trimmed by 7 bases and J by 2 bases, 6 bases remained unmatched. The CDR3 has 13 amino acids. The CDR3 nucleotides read TGCAGCGCGGAGGGACAGGTTAACACTGAAGCTTTCTTT. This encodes CSAEGQVNTEAFF.

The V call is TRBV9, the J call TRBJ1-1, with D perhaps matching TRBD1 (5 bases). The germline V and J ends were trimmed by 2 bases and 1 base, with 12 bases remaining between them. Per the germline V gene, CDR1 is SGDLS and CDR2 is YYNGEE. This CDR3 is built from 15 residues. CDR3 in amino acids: CASSVNRDGNTEAFF. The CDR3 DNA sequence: TGTGCCAGCAGCGTCAATCGGGACGGGAACACTGAAGCTTTCTTT.

The CDR3 loop reads CASSPRADNEQFF. DNA for the CDR3: TGTGCCAGCAGCCCTAGGGCCGACAATGAGCAGTTCTTC. The chain has TRBV3-1 (or the pseudogene TRBV3-2) and TRBJ2-1; no clear D gene. V was clipped by 4 bases and J by 5 bases, with 9 bases between them. This CDR3 region has 13 residues. From germline, CDR1 is LGHDT and CDR2 YNNKEL (reference sequence).

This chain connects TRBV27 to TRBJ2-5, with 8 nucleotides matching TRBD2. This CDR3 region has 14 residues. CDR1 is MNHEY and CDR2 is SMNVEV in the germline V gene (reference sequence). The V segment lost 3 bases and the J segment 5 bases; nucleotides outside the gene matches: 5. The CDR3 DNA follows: TGTGCCAGCAGTTTTTCGGGAGGGACTGAGACCCAGTACTTC. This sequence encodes CASSFSGGTETQYF.

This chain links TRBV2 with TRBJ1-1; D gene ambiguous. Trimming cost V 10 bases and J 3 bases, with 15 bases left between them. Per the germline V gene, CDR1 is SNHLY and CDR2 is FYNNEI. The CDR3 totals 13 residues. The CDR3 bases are TGTGCCACAAGGAGGTTTGGGGACACTGAAGCTTTCTTT. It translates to CATRRFGDTEAFF.

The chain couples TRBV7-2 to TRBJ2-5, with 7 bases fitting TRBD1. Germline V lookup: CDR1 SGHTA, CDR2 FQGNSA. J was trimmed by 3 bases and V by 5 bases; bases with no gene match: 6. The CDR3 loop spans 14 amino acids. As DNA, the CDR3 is TGTGCCAGCAGCGCCCGAACAGGGGAAGAGACCCAGTACTTC. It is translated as CASSARTGEETQYF. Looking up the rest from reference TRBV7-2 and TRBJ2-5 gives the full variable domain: GAGVSQSPSNKVTEKGKDVELRCDPISGHTALYWYRQSLGQGLEFLIYFQGNSAPDKSGLPSDRFSAERTGGSVSTLTIQRTQQEDSAVYLCASSARTGEETQYFGPGTRLLVL.

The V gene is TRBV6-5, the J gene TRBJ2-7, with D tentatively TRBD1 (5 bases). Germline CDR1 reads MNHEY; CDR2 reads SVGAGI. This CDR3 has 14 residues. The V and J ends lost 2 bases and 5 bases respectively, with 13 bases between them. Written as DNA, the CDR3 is TGTGCCAGCAGTTACGAGCGACAGAGCCACGAGCAGTACTTC. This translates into CASSYERQSHEQYF.

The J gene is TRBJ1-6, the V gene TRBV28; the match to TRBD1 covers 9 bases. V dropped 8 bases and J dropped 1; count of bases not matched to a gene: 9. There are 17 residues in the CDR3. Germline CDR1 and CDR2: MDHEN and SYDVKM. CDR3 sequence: CASGTGGAESYNSPLHF. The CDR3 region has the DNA TGTGCCAGCGGAACAGGGGGCGCGGAGTCCTATAATTCACCCCTCCACTTT.

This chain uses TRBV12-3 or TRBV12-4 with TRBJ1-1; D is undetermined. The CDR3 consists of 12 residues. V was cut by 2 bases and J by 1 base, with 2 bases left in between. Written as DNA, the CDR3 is TGTGCCAGCAGTTTAAAGAACACTGAAGCTTTCTTT. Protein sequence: CASSLKNTEAFF.

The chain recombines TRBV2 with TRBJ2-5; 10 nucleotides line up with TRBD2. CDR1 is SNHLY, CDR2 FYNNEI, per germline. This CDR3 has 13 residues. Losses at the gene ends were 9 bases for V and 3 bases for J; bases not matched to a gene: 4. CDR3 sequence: CARRTSGEETQYF. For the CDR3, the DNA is TGTGCCAGAAGGACTAGCGGAGAAGAGACCCAGTACTTC. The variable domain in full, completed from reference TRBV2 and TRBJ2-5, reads EPEVTQTPSHQVTQMGQEVILRCVPISNHLYFYWYRQILGQKVEFLVSFYNNEISEKSEIFDDQFSVERPDGSNFTLKIRSTKLEDSAMYFCARRTSGEETQYFGPGTRLLVL.